The present TCR beta chain was sequenced within a study of blood T cell repertoires in COVID-19. The V gene's germline CDR1 is MNHEY and CDR2 SMNVEV (reference sequence). Trimming removed 0 bases at V and 5 bases at J, with 8 bases between. This CDR3 has 14 amino acids. Details on this clone: Other DNA sequences of this sample code for an identical CDR3.

Using immunoSEQ multiplex PCR, the repertoire was profiled, and TCRdb retains in-frame clones only, with some absent. The table includes approximately 69,000 clones, roughly 82% detected once. Source material: peripheral blood. The V call is TRBV27, the J call TRBJ1-5; a possible D gene is TRBD1 (6 bases). The clonotype originates from a woman aged 60 to 75 with acute or convalescent COVID-19. This CDR3 reads CASSLSGGDQPQHF. CDR3 DNA sequence: TGTGCCAGCAGTTTATCAGGGGGAGATCAGCCCCAGCATTTT.